This T cell receptor (beta chain) was captured by sequencing in a study of T cell responses to AZD1222 COVID-19 vaccine. Clones were sequenced by immunoSEQ multiplex PCR, and TCRdb holds only the in-frame ones, with some missing. The table has 110,000 to 150,000 clones, about 92% seen once. Broader study findings: Sampling that yielded the repertoires occurred only after the peak T cell response.

Concerning this clone itself: Its antigen is not identified.

Germline loops: CDR1 SGHRS, CDR2 YFSETQ. Trimming took off 4 bases at V and 5 bases at J, with 18 bases between the two ends. CDR3 size: 15 residues. The input for sequencing was peripheral blood, taken on day 0 of MenACWY control vaccination. This chain uses TRBV5-1 with TRBJ2-5; possibly TRBD2 for D (6 bases). The TCR sequence derives from an adult in good health. The CDR3 is CASSLDGGVLETQYF. Written as DNA, the CDR3 is TGCGCCAGCAGCCTGGACGGGGGAGTTCTGGAGACCCAGTACTTC.